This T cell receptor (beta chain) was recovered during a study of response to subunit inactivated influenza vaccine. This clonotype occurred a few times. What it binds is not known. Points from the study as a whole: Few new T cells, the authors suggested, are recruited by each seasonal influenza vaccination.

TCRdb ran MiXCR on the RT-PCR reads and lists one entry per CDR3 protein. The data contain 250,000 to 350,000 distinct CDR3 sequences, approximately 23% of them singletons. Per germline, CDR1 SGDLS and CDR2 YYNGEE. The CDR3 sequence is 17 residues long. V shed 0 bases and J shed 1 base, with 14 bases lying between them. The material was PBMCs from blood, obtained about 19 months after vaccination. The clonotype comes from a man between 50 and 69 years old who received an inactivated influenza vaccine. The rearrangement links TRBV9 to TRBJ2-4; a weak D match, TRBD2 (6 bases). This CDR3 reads CASSVEDAGMAKNIQYF. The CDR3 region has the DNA TGTGCCAGCAGCGTAGAGGATGCGGGGATGGCCAAAAACATTCAGTACTTC.